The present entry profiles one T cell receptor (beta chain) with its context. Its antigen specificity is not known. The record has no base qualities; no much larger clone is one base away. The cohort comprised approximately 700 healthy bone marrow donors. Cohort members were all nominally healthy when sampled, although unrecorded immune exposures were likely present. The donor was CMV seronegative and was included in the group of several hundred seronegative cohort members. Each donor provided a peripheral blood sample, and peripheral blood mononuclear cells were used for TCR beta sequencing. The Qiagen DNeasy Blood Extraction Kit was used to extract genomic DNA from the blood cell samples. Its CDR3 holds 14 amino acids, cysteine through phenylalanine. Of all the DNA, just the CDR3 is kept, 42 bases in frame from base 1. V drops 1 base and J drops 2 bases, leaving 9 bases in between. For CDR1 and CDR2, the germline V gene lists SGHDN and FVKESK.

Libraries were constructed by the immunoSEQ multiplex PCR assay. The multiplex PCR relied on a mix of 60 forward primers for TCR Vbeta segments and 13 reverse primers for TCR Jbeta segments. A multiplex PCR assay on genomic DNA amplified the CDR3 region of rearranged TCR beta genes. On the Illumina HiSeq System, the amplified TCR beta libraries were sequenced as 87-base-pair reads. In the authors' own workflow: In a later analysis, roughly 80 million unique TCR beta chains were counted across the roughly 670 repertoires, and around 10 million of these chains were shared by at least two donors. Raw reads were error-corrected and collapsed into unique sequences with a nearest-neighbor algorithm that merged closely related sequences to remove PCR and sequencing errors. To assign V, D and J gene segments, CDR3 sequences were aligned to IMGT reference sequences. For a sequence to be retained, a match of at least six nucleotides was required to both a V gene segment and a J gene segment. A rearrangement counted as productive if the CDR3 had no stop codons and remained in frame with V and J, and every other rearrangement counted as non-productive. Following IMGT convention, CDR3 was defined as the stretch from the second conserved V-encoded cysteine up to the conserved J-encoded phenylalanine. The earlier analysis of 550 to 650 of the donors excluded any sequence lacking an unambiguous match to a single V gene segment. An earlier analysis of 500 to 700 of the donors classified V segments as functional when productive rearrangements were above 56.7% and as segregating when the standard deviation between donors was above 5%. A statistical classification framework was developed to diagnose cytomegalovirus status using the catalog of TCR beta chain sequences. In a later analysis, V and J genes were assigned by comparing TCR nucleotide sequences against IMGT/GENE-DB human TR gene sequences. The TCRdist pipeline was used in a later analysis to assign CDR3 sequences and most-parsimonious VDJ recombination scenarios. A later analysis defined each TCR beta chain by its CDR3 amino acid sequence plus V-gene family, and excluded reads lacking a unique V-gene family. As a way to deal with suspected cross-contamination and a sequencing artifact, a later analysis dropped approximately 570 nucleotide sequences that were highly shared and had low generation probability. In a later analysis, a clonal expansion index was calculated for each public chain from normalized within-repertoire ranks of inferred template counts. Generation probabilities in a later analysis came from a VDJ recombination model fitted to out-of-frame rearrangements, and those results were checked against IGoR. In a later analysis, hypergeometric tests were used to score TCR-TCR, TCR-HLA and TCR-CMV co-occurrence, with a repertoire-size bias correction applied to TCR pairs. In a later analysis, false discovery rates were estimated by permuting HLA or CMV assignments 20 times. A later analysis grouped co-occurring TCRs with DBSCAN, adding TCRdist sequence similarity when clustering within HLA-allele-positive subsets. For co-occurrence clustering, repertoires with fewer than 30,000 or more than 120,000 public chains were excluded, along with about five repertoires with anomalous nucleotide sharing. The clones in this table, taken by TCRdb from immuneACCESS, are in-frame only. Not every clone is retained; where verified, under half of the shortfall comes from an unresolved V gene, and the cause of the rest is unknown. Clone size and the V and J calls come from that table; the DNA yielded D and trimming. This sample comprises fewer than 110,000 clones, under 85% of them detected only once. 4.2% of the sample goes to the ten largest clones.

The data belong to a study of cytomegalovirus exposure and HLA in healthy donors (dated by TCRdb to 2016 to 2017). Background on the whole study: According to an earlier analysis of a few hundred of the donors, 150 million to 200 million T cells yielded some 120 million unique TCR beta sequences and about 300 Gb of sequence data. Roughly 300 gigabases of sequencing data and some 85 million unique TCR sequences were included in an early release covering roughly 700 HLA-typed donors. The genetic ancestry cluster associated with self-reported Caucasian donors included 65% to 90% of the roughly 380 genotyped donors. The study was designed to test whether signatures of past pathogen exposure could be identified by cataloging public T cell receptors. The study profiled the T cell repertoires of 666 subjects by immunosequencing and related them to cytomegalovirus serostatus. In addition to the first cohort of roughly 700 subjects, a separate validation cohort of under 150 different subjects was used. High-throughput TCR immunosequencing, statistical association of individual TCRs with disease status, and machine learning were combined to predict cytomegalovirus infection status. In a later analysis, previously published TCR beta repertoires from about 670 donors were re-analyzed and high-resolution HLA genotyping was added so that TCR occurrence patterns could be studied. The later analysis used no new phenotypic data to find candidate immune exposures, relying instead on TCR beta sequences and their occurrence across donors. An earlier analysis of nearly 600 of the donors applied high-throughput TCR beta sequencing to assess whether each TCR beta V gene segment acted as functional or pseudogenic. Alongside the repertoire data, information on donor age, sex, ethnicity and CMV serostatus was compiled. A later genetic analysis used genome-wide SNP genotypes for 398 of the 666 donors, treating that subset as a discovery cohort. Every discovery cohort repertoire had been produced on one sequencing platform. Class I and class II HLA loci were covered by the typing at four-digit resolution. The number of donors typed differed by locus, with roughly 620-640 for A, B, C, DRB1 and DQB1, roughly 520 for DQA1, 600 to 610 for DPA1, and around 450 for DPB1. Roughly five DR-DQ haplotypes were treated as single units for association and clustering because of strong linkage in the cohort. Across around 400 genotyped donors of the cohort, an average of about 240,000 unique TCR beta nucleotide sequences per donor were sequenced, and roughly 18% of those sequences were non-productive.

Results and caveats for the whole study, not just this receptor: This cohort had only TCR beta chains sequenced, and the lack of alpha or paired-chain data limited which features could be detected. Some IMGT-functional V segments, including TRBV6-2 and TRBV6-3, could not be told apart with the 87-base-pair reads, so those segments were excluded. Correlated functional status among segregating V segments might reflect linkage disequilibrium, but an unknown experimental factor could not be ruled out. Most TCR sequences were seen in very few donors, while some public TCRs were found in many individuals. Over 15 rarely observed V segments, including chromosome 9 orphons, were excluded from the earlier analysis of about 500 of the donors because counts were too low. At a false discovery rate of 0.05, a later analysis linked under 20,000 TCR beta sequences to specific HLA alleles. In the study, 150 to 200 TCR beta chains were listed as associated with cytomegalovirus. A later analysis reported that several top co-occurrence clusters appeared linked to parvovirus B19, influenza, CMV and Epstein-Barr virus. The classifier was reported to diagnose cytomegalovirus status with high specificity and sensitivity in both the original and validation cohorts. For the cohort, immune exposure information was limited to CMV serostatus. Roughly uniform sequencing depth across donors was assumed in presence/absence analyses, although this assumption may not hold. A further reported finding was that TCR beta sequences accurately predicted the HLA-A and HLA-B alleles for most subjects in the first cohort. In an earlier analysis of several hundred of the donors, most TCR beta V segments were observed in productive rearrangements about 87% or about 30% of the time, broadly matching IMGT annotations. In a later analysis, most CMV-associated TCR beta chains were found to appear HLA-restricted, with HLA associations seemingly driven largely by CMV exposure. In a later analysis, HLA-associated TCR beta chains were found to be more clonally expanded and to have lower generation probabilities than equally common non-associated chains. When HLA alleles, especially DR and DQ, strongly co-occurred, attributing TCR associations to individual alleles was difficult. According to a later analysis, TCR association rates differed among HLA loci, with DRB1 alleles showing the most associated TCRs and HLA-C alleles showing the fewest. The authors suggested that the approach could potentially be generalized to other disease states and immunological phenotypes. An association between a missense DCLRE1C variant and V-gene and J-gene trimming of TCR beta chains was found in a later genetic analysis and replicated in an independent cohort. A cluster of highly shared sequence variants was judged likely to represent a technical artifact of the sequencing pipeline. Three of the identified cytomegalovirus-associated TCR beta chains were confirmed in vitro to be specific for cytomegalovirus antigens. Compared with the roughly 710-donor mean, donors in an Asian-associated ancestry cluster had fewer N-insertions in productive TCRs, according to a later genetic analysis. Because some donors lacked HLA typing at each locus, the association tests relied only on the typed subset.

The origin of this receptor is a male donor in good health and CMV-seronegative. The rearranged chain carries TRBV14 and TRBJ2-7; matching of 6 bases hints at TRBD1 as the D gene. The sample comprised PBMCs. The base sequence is TGTGCCAGCAGCCAAGTTAACAGGGCCTACGAGCAGTACTTC. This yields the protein CASSQVNRAYEQYF. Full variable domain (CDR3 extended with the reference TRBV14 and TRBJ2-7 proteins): EAGVTQFPSHSVIEKGQTVTLRCDPISGHDNLYWYRRVMGKEIKFLLHFVKESKQDESGMPNNRFLAERTGGTYSTLKVQPAELEDSGVYFCASSQVNRAYEQYFGPGTRLTVT.